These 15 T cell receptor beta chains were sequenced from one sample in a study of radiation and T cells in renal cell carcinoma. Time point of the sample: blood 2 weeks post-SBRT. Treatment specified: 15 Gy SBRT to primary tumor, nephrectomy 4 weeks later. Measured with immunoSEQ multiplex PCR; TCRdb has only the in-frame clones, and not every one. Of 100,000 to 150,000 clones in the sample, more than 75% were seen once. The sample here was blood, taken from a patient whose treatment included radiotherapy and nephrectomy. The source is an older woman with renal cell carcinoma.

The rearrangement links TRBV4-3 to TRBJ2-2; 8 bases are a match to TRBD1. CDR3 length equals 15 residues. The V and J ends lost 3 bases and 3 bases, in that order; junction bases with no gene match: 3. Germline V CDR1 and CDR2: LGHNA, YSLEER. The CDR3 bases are TGCGCCAGCAGCCAGGGGGGACAGGACACCGGGGAGCTGTTTTTT. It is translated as CASSQGGQDTGELFF.

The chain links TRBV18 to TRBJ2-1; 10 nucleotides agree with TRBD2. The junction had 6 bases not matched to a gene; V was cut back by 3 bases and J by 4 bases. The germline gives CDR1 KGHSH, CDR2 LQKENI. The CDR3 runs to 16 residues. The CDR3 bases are TGTGCCAGCTCACCCATTAGCGGGGGGAAGTACAATGAGCAGTTCTTC. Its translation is CASSPISGGKYNEQFF.

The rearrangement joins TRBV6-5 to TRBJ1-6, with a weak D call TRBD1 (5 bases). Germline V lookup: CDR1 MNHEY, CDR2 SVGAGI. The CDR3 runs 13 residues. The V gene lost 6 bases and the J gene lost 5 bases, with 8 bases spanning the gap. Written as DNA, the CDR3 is TGTGCCAGCAGGCAGGGCCATAATTCACCCCTCCACTTT. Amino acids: CASRQGHNSPLHF.

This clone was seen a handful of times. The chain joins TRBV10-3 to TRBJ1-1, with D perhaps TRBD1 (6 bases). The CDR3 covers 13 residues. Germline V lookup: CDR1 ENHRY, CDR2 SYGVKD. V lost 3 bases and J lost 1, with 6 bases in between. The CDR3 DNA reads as TGTGCCATCAGTGAACAGGGGAACACTGAAGCTTTCTTT. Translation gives CAISEQGNTEAFF.

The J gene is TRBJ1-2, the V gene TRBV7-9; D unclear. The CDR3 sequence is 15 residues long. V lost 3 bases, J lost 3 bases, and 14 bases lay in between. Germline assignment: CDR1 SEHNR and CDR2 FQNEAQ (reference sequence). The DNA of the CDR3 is TGTGCCAGCAGCTTCCGACGGACGGAGGACTATGGCTACACCTTC. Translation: CASSFRRTEDYGYTF.

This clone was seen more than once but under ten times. The CDR3 DNA is TGTGCCAGTAGTATAGGATGGGGGAACTATGGCTACACCTTC. Encoded protein: CASSIGWGNYGYTF. V usage is TRBV19 and J usage is TRBJ1-2, with a tentative D call TRBD1 (5 bases). Trimming stripped 1 base from V and 2 bases from J, with 8 bases between. Germline V gene data show CDR1 as LNHDA and CDR2 as SQIVND (reference sequence). The CDR3 extends over 14 amino acids.

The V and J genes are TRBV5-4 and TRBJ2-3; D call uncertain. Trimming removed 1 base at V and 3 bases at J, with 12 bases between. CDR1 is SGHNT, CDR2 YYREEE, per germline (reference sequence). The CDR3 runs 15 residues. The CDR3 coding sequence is TGTGCCAGCAGCTTGTTGCCAAGCGATACAGATACGCAGTATTTT. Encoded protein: CASSLLPSDTDTQYF. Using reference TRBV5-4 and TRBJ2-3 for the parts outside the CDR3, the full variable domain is ETGVTQSPTHLIKTRGQQVTLRCSSQSGHNTVSWYQQALGQGPQFIFQYYREEENGRGNFPPRFSGLQFPNYSSELNVNALELDDSALYLCASSLLPSDTDTQYFGPGTRLTVL.

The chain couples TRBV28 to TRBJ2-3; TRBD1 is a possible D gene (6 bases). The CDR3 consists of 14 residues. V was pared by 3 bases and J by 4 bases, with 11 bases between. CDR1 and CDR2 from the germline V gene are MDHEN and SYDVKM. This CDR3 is CASSFTDRPDTQYF. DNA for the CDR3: TGTGCCAGCAGTTTTACGGACAGACCAGATACGCAGTATTTT.

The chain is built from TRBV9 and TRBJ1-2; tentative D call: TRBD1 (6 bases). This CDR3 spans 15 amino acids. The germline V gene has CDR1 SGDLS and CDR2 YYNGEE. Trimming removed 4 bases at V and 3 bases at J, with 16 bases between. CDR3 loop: CASSPTGRWDYGYTF. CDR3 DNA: TGTGCCAGCAGCCCTACAGGGAGGTGGGACTATGGCTACACCTTC. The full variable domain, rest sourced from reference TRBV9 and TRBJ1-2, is DSGVTQTPKHLITATGQRVTLRCSPRSGDLSVYWYQQSLDQGLQFLIQYYNGEERAKGNILERFSAQQFPDLHSELNLSSLELGDSALYFCASSPTGRWDYGYTFGSGTRLTVV.

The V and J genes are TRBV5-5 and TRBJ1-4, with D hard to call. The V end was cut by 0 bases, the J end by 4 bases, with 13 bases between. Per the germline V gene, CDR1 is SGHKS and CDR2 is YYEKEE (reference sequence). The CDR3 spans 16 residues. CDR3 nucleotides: TGTGCCAGCAGCTTGGATGCCCTCATTGGTAATGAAAAACTGTTTTTT. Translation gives CASSLDALIGNEKLFF.

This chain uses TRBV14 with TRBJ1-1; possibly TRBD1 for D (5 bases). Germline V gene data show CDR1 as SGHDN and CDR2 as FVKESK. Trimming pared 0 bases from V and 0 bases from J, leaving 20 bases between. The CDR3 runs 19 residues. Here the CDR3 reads CASSQDISRGRTMNTEAFF. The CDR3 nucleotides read TGTGCCAGCAGCCAAGATATTTCGAGGGGACGGACCATGAACACTGAAGCTTTCTTT.

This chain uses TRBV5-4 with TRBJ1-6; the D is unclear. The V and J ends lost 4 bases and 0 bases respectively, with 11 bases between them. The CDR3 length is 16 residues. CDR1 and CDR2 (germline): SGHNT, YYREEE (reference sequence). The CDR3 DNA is TGTGCCAGCAGCATCGACGGGAGCTCCTATAATTCACCCCTCCACTTT. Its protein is CASSIDGSSYNSPLHF.

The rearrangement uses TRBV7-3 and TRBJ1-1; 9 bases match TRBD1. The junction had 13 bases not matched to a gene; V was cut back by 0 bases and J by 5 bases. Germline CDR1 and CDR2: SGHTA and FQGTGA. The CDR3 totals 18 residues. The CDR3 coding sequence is TGTGCCAGCAGCTTAACGGACAGGGGCGAGGGTTCCCGGACTGAAGCTTTCTTT. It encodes CASSLTDRGEGSRTEAFF.

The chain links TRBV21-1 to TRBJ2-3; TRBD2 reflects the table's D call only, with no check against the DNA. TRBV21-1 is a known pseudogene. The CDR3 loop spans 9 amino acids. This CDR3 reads CAPEDTQYF. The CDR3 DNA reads TGTGCCCCCGAGGATACGCAGTATTTT.

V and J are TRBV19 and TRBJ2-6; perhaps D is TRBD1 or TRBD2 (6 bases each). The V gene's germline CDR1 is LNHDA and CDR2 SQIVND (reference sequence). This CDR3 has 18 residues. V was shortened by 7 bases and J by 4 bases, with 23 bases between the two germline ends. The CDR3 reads CASNKEGVSVSGANVLTF. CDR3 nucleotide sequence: TGTGCCAGTAACAAGGAGGGGGTAAGTGTATCAGGGGCCAACGTCCTGACTTTC.